Listed here are 13 T cell receptor beta chains from one sample, sequenced in a study of blood T cells in healthy people across ages. Combining a sample-barcoded 5' primer with a J-beta primer mix, a second PCR ran for about 7 to 11 cycles. TCRdb passed the 5' RACE reads through MiXCR, listing each CDR3 protein once. The sample lists roughly 1.5 million distinct CDR3 sequences; around 40% were seen once. The sample taken for sequencing was blood. The receptor set was obtained from a woman under 30 in good health.

This clonotype was detected a few times. The chain carries TRBV12-3 or TRBV12-4 and TRBJ1-4; D unclear. The CDR3 extends over 14 amino acids. V shed 1 base and J shed 4 bases, with 7 bases lying between them. CDR3 sequence reads: CASSLGSFNEKLFF. In DNA form, the CDR3 reads TGTGCCAGCAGTTTAGGGTCCTTTAATGAAAAACTGTTTTTT.

This clonotype was picked up a small number of times. The rearrangement joins TRBV7-9 to TRBJ1-1, with D tentatively TRBD1 (5 bases). Germline CDR1 is SEHNR and CDR2 is FQNEAQ (reference sequence). The CDR3 is 15 amino acids. V was cut by 1 base and J by 5 bases, with 14 bases left in between. The DNA for the CDR3 is TGTGCCAGCAGCTTAGGTCGGGGGATCTGGACTGAAGCTTTCTTT. Protein: CASSLGRGIWTEAFF.

In this sample, this clonotype turned up a few times. This chain connects TRBV12-3 or TRBV12-4 to TRBJ2-3, with 8 bases identical to TRBD2. Trimming at V came to 7 bases and at J to 2 bases, leaving 20 bases not matched to a gene. The CDR3 spans 19 residues. Here the CDR3 reads CASTSSGGSLTSATDTQYF. CDR3 nucleotide sequence: TGTGCCAGCACTAGCTCAGGAGGCTCCTTGACTAGCGCCACAGATACGCAGTATTTT.

This clonotype was observed at least ten times. The chain uses TRBV6-6 and TRBJ1-1, with D perhaps TRBD1 (6 bases). Trimming pared 6 bases from V and 0 bases from J, leaving 11 bases between. Per the germline V gene, CDR1 is MNHNY and CDR2 is SVGAGI (reference sequence). The CDR3 has 14 amino acids. In DNA form, the CDR3 reads TGTGCCAGCAGCTACAGGGCGATGAACACTGAAGCTTTCTTT. As protein: CASSYRAMNTEAFF.

This chain joins TRBV10-3 and TRBJ2-3, with D possibly being TRBD2 (6 bases). CDR3 size: 15 residues. V was pared by 0 bases and J by 1 base, with 8 bases between. Germline values: CDR1 ENHRY, CDR2 SYGVKD. The chain's CDR3 is CAISESRGGTDTQYF. The CDR3 nucleotides are TGTGCCATCAGTGAGTCGCGGGGAGGCACAGATACGCAGTATTTT.

The chain links TRBV18 to TRBJ2-5; D not resolved. CDR3 length: 14 residues. Germline CDR1 reads KGHSH; CDR2 reads LQKENI. Trimming removed 1 base from V and 7 bases from J, with 13 bases in between. CDR3 region: CASSPRNEGWTQYF. CDR3 DNA: TGTGCCAGCTCACCACGGAACGAAGGCTGGACCCAGTACTTC.

This clonotype was counted a few times. The genes are TRBV24-1 and TRBJ2-3, with 9 positions matching TRBD2. This CDR3 has 16 residues. Germline V gene lookup returns CDR1 KGHDR and CDR2 SFDVKD. J was trimmed by 5 bases and V by 1 base; bases with no gene match: 6. In DNA form, the CDR3 reads TGTGCCACCAGTGATTTCTGGCGGGGGGGGGAAGATACGCAGTATTTT. This sequence encodes CATSDFWRGGEDTQYF.

This chain links TRBV3-1 with TRBJ2-1; the match to TRBD2 covers 7 bases. The CDR3 totals 13 residues. Germline CDR1 is LGHDT and CDR2 is YNNKEL (reference sequence). Losses at the gene ends were 4 bases for V and 9 bases for J; bases not matched to a gene: 6. CDR3 amino acids: CASSPGGRGEQFF. The CDR3 DNA reads as TGTGCCAGCAGCCCGGGGGGACGGGGTGAGCAGTTCTTC.

This clonotype was seen many times. The chain has TRBV10-3 and TRBJ2-1, with 11 bases lining up with TRBD2. V dropped 7 bases and J dropped 8; count of bases not matched to a gene: 10. Germline assignment: CDR1 ENHRY and CDR2 SYGVKD. The CDR3 is 15 residues long. The CDR3 is CAIKTTSGIVDEQFF. CDR3 in DNA: TGTGCCATCAAGACGACTAGCGGGATTGTGGATGAGCAGTTCTTC.

The rearrangement uses TRBV2 and TRBJ2-2; D gene ambiguous. The V and J ends lost 6 bases and 1 base respectively, with 9 bases between them. There are 14 residues in the CDR3. Germline V gene data show CDR1 as SNHLY and CDR2 as FYNNEI. CDR3 nucleotide sequence: TGTGCCAGCAGAGCTGTTCAGAACACCGGGGAGCTGTTTTTT. Its translation: CASRAVQNTGELFF.

V gene TRBV27 combines with J gene TRBJ2-1, with TRBD1 matching over 10 bases. CDR1 is MNHEY and CDR2 is SMNVEV in the germline V gene (reference sequence). The CDR3 is made up of 15 amino acids. V dropped 7 bases and J dropped 5; count of bases not matched to a gene: 8. CDR3 in DNA: TGTGCCAGCACCCGCGACAGGGGGCGTAACAATGAGCAGTTCTTC. It codes for CASTRDRGRNNEQFF.

This clonotype appeared many times. This chain links TRBV7-2 with TRBJ1-1; no definite D call. V lost 2 bases to trimming and J lost 0 bases, with 4 bases between them. The CDR3 sequence is 13 residues long. Germline V gene data show CDR1 as SGHTA and CDR2 as FQGNSA. The CDR3 DNA is TGTGCCAGCAGCTTACATATGAACACTGAAGCTTTCTTT. Protein: CASSLHMNTEAFF.

The chain recombines TRBV20-1 with TRBJ2-2; 14 nucleotides align to TRBD2. V was clipped by 6 bases and J by 5 bases; unmatched bases: 8. The germline gives CDR1 DFQATT, CDR2 SNEGSKA (reference sequence). The CDR3 is 16 amino acids. CDR3 DNA: TGCAGTGCAATGGGACTAGCGGGAGAAGGTACCGGGGAGCTGTTTTTT. Translation gives CSAMGLAGEGTGELFF.